Following are 19 T cell receptor beta chains from one sample sequenced in a study of T cell responses to AZD1222 COVID-19 vaccine. Data came from immunoSEQ multiplex PCR; TCRdb stores just in-frame clones and leaves some out. The sample lists about 150,000 clones, about 91% seen once, with approximately 1.5% in the top ten. This sample comprised peripheral blood, obtained on day 0 of AZD1222 vaccination. These receptors all come from an adult in good health.

This clone was observed a single time. The chain is built from TRBV30 and TRBJ1-1; D remains unclear. The V end was cut by 1 base, the J end by 1 base, with 7 bases between. Germline V CDR1 and CDR2: GTSNPN, SVGIG (reference sequence). This CDR3 has 13 amino acids. The CDR3 reads CAWSEYRNTEAFF. The CDR3 nucleotides read TGTGCCTGGAGTGAATACAGGAACACTGAAGCTTTCTTT.

V gene TRBV5-1 combines with J gene TRBJ1-4; a possible D gene is TRBD1 (5 bases). CDR1 is SGHRS, CDR2 YFSETQ, per germline. This CDR3 is 14 amino acids long. V dropped 0 bases and J dropped 6 bases, with 9 bases sitting between them. The CDR3 bases are TGCGCCAGCAGCTTGGCGGGGGGGTATGAAAAACTGTTTTTT. Translating it yields CASSLAGGYEKLFF.

The chain employs TRBV5-1 and TRBJ2-5; D is unresolved. Germline lookup yields CDR1 SGHRS and CDR2 YFSETQ. V was clipped by 5 bases and J by 7 bases, with 15 bases between them. The CDR3 is 13 amino acids. Written as DNA, the CDR3 is TGCGCCAGCAGTTCCGCGGAACGAGGGACCCAGTACTTC. Translated, it gives CASSSAERGTQYF.

The rearrangement links TRBV11-1 to TRBJ2-1; D unclear. Trimming removed 1 base at V and 1 base at J, with 11 bases between. This CDR3 region has 16 residues. Germline loops: CDR1 SGHAT, CDR2 FQDESV (reference sequence). DNA of the CDR3: TGTGCCAGCAGCTTAGTTAATAACCCGTCCTACAATGAGCAGTTCTTC. Its protein is CASSLVNNPSYNEQFF.

The chain joins TRBV5-1 to TRBJ2-7; D ambiguous. V was cut by 0 bases and J by 5 bases, with 12 bases left in between. The V gene's germline CDR1 is SGHRS and CDR2 YFSETQ. The CDR3 runs to 14 residues. CDR3 sequence reads: CASSLGTRSDEQYF. The CDR3 DNA reads TGCGCCAGCAGCTTGGGGACCCGTTCGGACGAGCAGTACTTC.

The V gene is TRBV5-1, the J gene TRBJ2-1; D remains unclear. From germline, CDR1 is SGHRS and CDR2 YFSETQ. Trimming removed 0 bases at V and 0 bases at J, with 10 bases between. This CDR3 comprises 16 residues. The CDR3 DNA is TGCGCCAGCAGCTTGGAGGCGTTACCCTCCTACAATGAGCAGTTCTTC. Translation: CASSLEALPSYNEQFF.

The V call is TRBV2, the J call TRBJ2-7, with D perhaps matching TRBD2 (5 bases). Germline-derived CDR1 and CDR2 are SNHLY and FYNNEI. The V end was cut by 6 bases, the J end by 2 bases, with 17 bases between. This CDR3 contains 15 residues. CDR3 sequence: CASSTMTRGPYEQYF. The CDR3 nucleotides are TGTGCCAGCAGCACCATGACACGAGGGCCCTACGAGCAGTACTTC.

The chain combines TRBV6-2 or TRBV6-3 with TRBJ1-5, with TRBD1 as a possible D gene (6 bases). The CDR3 is made up of 14 amino acids. V was clipped by 4 bases and J by 1 base, with 8 bases between them. Germline loops: CDR1 MNHEY, CDR2 SVGEGT. The CDR3 reads CASSSQGSNQPQHF. The CDR3 nucleotides are TGTGCCAGCAGTTCACAGGGAAGCAATCAGCCCCAGCATTTT.

The chain has TRBV6-2 or TRBV6-3 and TRBJ2-5; D ambiguous. CDR3 length equals 15 residues. Germline assignment: CDR1 MNHEY and CDR2 SVGEGT. Trimming stripped 0 bases from V and 3 bases from J, with 11 bases between. CDR3 sequence (DNA): TGTGCCAGCAGTTACTCGATGCTCCTAGAAGAGACCCAGTACTTC. This codes for CASSYSMLLEETQYF.

The chain joins TRBV6-5 to TRBJ2-7; 7 nucleotides line up with TRBD2. With V trimmed by 7 bases and J by 7 bases, 13 bases remained unmatched. The CDR3 spans 14 residues. Germline loops: CDR1 MNHEY, CDR2 SVGAGI. The CDR3 is CASTPAGEVREQYF. CDR3 in DNA: TGTGCCAGCACCCCGGCGGGGGAGGTGAGAGAGCAGTACTTC.

The chain is built from TRBV27 and TRBJ2-5; 7 nucleotides agree with TRBD2. CDR3 length: 11 residues. J was trimmed by 9 bases and V by 7 bases; bases with no gene match: 5. Germline assignment: CDR1 MNHEY and CDR2 SMNVEV (reference sequence). CDR3 nucleotides: TGTGCCAGCACCTTGGGGGGGGCCCAGTACTTC. Protein: CASTLGGAQYF.

The gene calls are TRBV14 and TRBJ2-5, with no clear D. Germline V gene sequence: CDR1 SGHDN, CDR2 FVKESK. V lost 3 bases to trimming and J lost 4 bases, with 9 bases between them. The CDR3 has 13 amino acids. The CDR3 sequence is CASSQDPPETQYF. DNA for the CDR3: TGTGCCAGCAGCCAGGACCCACCAGAGACCCAGTACTTC.

This chain joins TRBV7-2 and TRBJ1-4, with 8 bases lining up with TRBD1. The CDR3 is 17 amino acids. After removal of 2 bases from V and 8 bases from J, the junction contained 13 bases not matched to a gene. Germline loops: CDR1 SGHTA, CDR2 FQGNSA. CDR3 amino acids: CASSLFSAGGVGEKLFF. In nucleotides, the CDR3 is TGTGCCAGCAGCTTATTCTCGGCAGGGGGCGTGGGCGAAAAACTGTTTTTT. Full variable domain (rest looked up from reference TRBV7-2 and TRBJ1-4): GAGVSQSPSNKVTEKGKDVELRCDPISGHTALYWYRQSLGQGLEFLIYFQGNSAPDKSGLPSDRFSAERTGGSVSTLTIQRTQQEDSAVYLCASSLFSAGGVGEKLFFGSGTQLSVL.

This chain connects TRBV5-5 to TRBJ2-1; D gene ambiguous. V shed 5 bases and J shed 0 bases, with 15 bases lying between them. The CDR3 extends over 16 amino acids. CDR1 is SGHKS, CDR2 YYEKEE, per germline (reference sequence). CDR3 residues: CASSSDGSHSYNEQFF. CDR3 DNA: TGTGCCAGCAGTTCCGACGGGTCCCACTCCTACAATGAGCAGTTCTTC.

The chain links TRBV19 to TRBJ1-4, with 8 nucleotides matching TRBD1. Looked up from germline, CDR1 is LNHDA and CDR2 is SQIVND (reference sequence). V dropped 1 base and J dropped 10; count of bases not matched to a gene: 8. This CDR3 is built from 15 residues. This CDR3 is CASSIVAGQVPKLFF. The CDR3 coding sequence is TGTGCCAGTAGTATAGTGGCGGGACAGGTCCCAAAACTGTTTTTT.

The genes are TRBV28 and TRBJ2-7, with 11 bases lining up with TRBD1. J was trimmed by 4 bases and V by 5 bases; bases with no gene match: 1. Germline assignment: CDR1 MDHEN and CDR2 SYDVKM. This CDR3 is 13 amino acids long. The CDR3 loop reads CASSRDRGYEQYF. In nucleotides, the CDR3 is TGTGCCAGCAGTCGGGACAGGGGGTACGAGCAGTACTTC.

This chain links TRBV7-9 with TRBJ1-2, with D perhaps TRBD1 (5 bases). The CDR3 loop spans 15 amino acids. Trimming stripped 3 bases from V and 3 bases from J, with 14 bases between. Germline CDR1 SEHNR, CDR2 FQNEAQ (reference sequence). Here the CDR3 reads CASSFPGPGYYGYTF. Here the CDR3 DNA reads TGTGCCAGCAGCTTTCCGGGACCGGGGTACTATGGCTACACCTTC.

This chain uses TRBV2 with TRBJ2-7, with D unclear. The CDR3 has 11 amino acids. V dropped 6 bases and J dropped 2 bases, with 5 bases sitting between them. Germline assignment: CDR1 SNHLY and CDR2 FYNNEI. CDR3 sequence (DNA): TGTGCCAGCAGGGTTACCTACGAGCAGTACTTC. This gives the protein CASRVTYEQYF.

The chain combines TRBV2 with TRBJ2-1; 8 bases map to TRBD2. V dropped 3 bases and J dropped 8; count of bases not matched to a gene: 18. CDR1 is SNHLY and CDR2 is FYNNEI in the germline V gene. This CDR3 is built from 18 residues. The CDR3 region has the DNA TGTGCCAGCAGTGAGCCTAGTCGGGAGGGCAGGTCCATTTATGAGCAGTTCTTC. Its protein is CASSEPSREGRSIYEQFF.